This T cell receptor beta chain was captured by sequencing in a study of control samples from healthy donors and cancer patients. V lost 0 bases and J lost 2, with 20 bases in between. CDR1 SGHRS and CDR2 YFSETQ come from the germline V gene. The CDR3 spans 19 residues. Method: immunoSEQ multiplex PCR; TCRdb's copy keeps in-frame clones and lacks some. This sample has about 100,000 clones; almost 85% occur once, and the top ten carry 6.5%. Source material: blood. The rearrangement links TRBV5-1 to TRBJ1-4; D possibly corresponds to TRBD1 (6 bases). The sequence was collected from a man between 18 and 35 years old in good health. CDR3 sequence (DNA): TGCGCCAGCAGCTTGGCCTCAGGACAGAGTGCTCTTACTAATGAAAAACTGTTTTTT. Encoded protein: CASSLASGQSALTNEKLFF. The full variable domain, with the rest looked up from reference TRBV5-1 and TRBJ1-4, is KAGVTQTPRYLIKTRGQQVTLSCSPISGHRSVSWYQQTPGQGLQFLFEYFSETQRNKGNFPGRFSGRQFSNSRSEMNVSTLELGDSALYLCASSLASGQSALTNEKLFFGSGTQLSVL.